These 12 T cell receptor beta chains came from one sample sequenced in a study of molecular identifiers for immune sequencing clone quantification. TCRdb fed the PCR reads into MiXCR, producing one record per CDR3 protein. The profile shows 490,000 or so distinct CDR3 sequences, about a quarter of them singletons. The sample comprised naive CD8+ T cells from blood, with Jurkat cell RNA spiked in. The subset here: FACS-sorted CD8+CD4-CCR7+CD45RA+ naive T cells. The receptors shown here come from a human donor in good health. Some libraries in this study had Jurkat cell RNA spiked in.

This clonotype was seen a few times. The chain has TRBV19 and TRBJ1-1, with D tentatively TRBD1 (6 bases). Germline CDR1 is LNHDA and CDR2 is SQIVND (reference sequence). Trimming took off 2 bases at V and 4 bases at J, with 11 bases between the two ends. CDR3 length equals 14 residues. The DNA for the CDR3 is TGTGCCAGTAGTATAAGGGGGATGAGCACTGAAGCTTTCTTT. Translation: CASSIRGMSTEAFF.

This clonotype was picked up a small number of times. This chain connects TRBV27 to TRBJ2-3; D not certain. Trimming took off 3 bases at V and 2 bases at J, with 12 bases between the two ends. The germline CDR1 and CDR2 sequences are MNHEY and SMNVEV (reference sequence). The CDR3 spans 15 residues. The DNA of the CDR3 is TGTGCCAGCAGTTTTACTGCGGCTATCACAGATACGCAGTATTTT. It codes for CASSFTAAITDTQYF.

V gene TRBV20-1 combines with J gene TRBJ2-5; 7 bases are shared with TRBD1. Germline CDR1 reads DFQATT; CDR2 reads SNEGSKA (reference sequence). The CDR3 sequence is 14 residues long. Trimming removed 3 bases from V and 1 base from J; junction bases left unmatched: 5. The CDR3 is CSASVRGFQETQYF. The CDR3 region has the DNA TGCAGTGCTAGTGTCAGGGGGTTCCAAGAGACCCAGTACTTC.

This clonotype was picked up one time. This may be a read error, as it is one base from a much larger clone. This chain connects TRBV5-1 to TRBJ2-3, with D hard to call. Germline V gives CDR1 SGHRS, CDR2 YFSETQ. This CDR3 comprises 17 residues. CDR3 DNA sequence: TGCGCCAGCAGCGCGGAACGACGGCAGACCAACACAGATACGCAGAATTTT. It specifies CASSAERRQTNTDTQNF.

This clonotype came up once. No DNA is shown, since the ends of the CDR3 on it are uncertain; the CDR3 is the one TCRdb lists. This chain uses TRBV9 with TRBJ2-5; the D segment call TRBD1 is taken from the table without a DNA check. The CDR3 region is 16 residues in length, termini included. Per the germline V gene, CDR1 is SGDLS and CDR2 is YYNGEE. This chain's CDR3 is CASSGWGTGAMETQNF.

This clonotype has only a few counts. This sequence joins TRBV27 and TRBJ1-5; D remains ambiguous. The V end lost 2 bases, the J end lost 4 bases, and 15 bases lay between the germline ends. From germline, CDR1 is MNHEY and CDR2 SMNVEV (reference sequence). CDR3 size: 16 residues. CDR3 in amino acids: CASSLTVLGNNQPQHF. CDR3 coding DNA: TGTGCCAGCAGTTTAACGGTTTTAGGTAATAATCAGCCCCAGCATTTT.

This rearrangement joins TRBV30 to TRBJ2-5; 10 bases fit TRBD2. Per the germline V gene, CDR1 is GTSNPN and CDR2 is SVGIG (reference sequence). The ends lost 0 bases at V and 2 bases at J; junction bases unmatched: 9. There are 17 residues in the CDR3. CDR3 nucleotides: TGTGCCTGGAGTGTACGGCCGGGACTAGCGACTCAAGAGACCCAGTACTTC. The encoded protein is CAWSVRPGLATQETQYF.

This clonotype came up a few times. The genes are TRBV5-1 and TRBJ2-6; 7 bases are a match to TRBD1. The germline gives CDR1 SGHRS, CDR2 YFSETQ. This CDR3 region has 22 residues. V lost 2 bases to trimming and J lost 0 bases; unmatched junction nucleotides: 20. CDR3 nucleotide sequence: TGCGCCAGCAGCTTTCCTTGGACAGGACGATCCACATCATACTCTGGGGCCAACGTCCTGACTTTC. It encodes CASSFPWTGRSTSYSGANVLTF.

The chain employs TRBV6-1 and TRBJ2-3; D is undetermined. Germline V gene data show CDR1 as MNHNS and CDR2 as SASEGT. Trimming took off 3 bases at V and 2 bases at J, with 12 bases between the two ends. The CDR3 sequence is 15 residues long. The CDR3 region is CASSESSYSTDTQYF. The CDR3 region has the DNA TGTGCCAGCAGTGAGAGCAGCTATTCCACAGATACGCAGTATTTT.

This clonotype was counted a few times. CDR3 sequence reads: CASSQDRAGASPLHF. The CDR3 nucleotides read TGCGCCAGCAGCCAAGATAGGGCAGGGGCTTCACCCCTCCACTTT. The chain uses TRBV4-3 and TRBJ1-6, with TRBD1 as a possible D gene (6 bases). Deletions cut 0 bases from V and 9 bases from J, with 12 bases between. Germline CDR1 is LGHNA and CDR2 is YSLEER. The CDR3 is made up of 15 amino acids.

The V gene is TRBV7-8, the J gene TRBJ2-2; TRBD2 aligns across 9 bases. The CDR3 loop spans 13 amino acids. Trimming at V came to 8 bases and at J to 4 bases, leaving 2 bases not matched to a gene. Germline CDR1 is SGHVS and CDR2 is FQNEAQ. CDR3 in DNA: TGTGCCAGCCGCGGGGGGGCCACCGGGGAGCTGTTTTTT. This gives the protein CASRGGATGELFF.

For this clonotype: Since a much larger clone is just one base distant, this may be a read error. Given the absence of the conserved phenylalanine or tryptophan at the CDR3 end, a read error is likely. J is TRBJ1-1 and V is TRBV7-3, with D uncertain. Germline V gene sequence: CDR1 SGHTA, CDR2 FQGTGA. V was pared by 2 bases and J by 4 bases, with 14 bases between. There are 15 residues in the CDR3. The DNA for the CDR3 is TGTGCCAGCAGCTTAGGGGTGGGCGCGGGCACTGAAGCTTTCCTT. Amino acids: CASSLGVGAGTEAFL.